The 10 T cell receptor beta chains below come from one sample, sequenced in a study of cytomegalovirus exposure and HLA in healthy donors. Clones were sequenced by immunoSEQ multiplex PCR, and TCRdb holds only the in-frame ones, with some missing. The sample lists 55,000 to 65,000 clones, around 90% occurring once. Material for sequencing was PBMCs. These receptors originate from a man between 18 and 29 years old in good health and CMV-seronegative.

The CDR3 spells CASSLMTGLSNEQFF. The CDR3, as DNA: TGTGCCAGCAGTTTGATGACAGGCCTCTCCAATGAGCAGTTCTTC. The rearrangement uses TRBV28 and TRBJ2-1; perhaps TRBD1 as D (6 bases). The CDR3 sequence is 15 residues long. The V and J ends lost 3 bases and 6 bases respectively, with 15 bases between them. Germline V gives CDR1 MDHEN, CDR2 SYDVKM.

The CDR3 reads CASTRDRSNYNEQFF. The CDR3 nucleotides read TGTGCCAGCACCAGGGACAGGAGTAACTACAATGAGCAGTTCTTC. This chain joins TRBV27 and TRBJ2-1; 8 bases agree with TRBD1. The trim removed 7 bases at V and 3 bases at J, leaving 8 bases unmatched. In germline, CDR1 is MNHEY, CDR2 SMNVEV (reference sequence). The CDR3 extends over 15 amino acids.

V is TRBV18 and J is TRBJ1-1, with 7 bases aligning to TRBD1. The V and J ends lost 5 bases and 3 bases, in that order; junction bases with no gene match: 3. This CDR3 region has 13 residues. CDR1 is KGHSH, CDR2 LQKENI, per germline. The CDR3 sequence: CASSKGADTEAFF. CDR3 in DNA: TGTGCCAGCTCAAAGGGGGCGGACACTGAAGCTTTCTTT.

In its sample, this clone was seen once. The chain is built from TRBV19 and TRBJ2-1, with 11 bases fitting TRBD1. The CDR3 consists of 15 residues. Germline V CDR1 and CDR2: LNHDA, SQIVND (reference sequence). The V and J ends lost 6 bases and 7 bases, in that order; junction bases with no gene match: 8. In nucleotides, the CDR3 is TGTGCCAGTAGCCCTGGGACAGGGGGTATGAATGAGCAGTTCTTC. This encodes CASSPGTGGMNEQFF.

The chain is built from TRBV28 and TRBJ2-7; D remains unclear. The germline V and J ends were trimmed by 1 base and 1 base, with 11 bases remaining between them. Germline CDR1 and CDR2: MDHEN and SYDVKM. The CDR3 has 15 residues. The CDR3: CASSLSLILSYEQYF. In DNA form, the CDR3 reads TGTGCCAGCAGTTTATCGCTAATTCTATCCTACGAGCAGTACTTC. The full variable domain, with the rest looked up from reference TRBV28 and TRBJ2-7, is DVKVTQSSRYLVKRTGEKVFLECVQDMDHENMFWYRQDPGLGLRLIYFSYDVKMKEKGDIPEGYSVSREKKERFSLILESASTNQTSMYLCASSLSLILSYEQYFGPGTRLTVT.

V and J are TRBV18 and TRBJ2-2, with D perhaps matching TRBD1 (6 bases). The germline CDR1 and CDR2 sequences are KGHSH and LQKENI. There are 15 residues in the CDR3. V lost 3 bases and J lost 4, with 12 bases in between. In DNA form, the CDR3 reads TGTGCCAGCTCACCGCTACGGACAGCCACCGGGGAGCTGTTTTTT. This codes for CASSPLRTATGELFF.

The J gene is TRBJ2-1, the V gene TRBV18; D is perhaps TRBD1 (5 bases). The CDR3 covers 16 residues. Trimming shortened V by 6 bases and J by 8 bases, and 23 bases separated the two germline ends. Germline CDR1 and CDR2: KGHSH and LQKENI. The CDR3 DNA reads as TGTGCCAGCTCGGCTGTATACAGTTCTCAAGGGGATGAGCAGTTCTTC. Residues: CASSAVYSSQGDEQFF.

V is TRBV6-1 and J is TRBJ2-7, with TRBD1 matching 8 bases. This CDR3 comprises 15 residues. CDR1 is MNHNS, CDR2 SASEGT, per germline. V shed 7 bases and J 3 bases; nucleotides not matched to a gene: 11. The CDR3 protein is CASKGQGAGLYEQYF. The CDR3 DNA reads TGTGCCAGCAAGGGGCAGGGGGCGGGGCTCTACGAGCAGTACTTC.

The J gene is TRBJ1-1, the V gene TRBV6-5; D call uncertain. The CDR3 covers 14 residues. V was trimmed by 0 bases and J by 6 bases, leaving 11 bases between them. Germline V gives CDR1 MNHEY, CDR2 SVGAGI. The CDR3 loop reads CASSYSSGSAEAFF. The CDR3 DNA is TGTGCCAGCAGTTACTCGAGTGGTAGCGCTGAAGCTTTCTTT.

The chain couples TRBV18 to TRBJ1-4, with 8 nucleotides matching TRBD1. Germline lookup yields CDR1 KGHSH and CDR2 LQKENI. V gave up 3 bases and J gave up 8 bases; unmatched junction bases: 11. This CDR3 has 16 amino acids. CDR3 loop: CASSPRQGQGNEKLFF. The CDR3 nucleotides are TGTGCCAGCTCACCTCGCCAAGGACAGGGCAACGAAAAACTGTTTTTT.